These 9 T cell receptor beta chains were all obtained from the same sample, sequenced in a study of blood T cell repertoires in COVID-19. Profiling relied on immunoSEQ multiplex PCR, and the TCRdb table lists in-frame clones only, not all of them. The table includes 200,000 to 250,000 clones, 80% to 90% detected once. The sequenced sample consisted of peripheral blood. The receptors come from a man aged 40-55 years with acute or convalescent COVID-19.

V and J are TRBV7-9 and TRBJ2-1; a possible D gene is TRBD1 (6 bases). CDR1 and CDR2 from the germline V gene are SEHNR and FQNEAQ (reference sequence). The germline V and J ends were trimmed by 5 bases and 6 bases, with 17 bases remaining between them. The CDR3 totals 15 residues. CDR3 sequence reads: CASSRLGGGFNEQFF. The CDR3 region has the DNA TGTGCCAGCAGCCGTTTAGGGGGTGGGTTCAATGAGCAGTTCTTC.

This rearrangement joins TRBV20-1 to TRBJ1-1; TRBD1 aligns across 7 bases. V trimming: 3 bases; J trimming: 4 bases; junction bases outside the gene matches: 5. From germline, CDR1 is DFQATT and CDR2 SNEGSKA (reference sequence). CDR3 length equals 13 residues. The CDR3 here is CSASRGRITEAFF. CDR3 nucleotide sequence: TGCAGTGCTAGTAGGGGGCGCATCACTGAAGCTTTCTTT.

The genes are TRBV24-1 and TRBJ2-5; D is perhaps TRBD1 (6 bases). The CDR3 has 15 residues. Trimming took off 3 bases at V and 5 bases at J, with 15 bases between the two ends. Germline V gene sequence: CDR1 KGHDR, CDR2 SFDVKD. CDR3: CATSDVAGAGETQYF. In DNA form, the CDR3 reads TGTGCCACCAGTGATGTGGCAGGGGCTGGGGAGACCCAGTACTTC.

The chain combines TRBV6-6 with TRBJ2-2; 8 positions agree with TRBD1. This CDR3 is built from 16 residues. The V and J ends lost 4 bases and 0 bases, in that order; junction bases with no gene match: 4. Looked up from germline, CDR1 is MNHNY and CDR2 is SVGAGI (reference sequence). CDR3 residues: CASSSPQGANTGELFF. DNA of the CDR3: TGTGCCAGCAGTTCCCCACAGGGGGCGAACACCGGGGAGCTGTTTTTT.

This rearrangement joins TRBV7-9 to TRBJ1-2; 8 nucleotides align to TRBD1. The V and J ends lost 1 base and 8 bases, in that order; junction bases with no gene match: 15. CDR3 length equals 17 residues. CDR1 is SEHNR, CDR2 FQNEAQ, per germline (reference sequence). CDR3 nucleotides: TGTGCCAGCAGCTTAGGTGGTTCGGACAGGGAATCACAGGGCTACACCTTC. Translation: CASSLGGSDRESQGYTF.

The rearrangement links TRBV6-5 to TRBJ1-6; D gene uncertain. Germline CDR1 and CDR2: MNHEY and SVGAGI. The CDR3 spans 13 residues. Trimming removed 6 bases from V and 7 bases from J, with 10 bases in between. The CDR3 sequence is CASRWVENSPLHF. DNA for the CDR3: TGTGCCAGCAGATGGGTGGAGAATTCACCCCTCCACTTT.

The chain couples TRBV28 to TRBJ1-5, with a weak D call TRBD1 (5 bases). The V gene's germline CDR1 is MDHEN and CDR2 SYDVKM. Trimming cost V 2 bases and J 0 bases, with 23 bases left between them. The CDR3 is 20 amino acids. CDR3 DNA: TGTGCCAGCAGTTTACTGTCTTGGGGACTCAATGGTTATAGCAATCAGCCCCAGCATTTT. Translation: CASSLLSWGLNGYSNQPQHF.

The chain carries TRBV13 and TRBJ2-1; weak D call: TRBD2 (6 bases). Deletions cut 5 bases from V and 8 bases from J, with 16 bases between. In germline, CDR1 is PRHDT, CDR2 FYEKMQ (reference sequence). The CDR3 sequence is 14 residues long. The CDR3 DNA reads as TGTGCCAGCAGCATCATCCAGGGCGGGGATGAGCAGTTCTTC. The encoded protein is CASSIIQGGDEQFF. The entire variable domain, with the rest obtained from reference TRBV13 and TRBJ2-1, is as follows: AAGVIQSPRHLIKEKRETATLKCYPIPRHDTVYWYQQGPGQDPQFLISFYEKMQSDKGSIPDRFSAQQFSDYHSELNMSSLELGDSALYFCASSIIQGGDEQFFGPGTRLTVL.

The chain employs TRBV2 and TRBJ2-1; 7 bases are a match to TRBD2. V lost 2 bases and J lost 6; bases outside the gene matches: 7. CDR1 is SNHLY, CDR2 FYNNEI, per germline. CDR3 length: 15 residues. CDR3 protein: CASSEIAGVINEQFF. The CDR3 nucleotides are TGTGCCAGCAGTGAAATCGCGGGGGTGATCAATGAGCAGTTCTTC.